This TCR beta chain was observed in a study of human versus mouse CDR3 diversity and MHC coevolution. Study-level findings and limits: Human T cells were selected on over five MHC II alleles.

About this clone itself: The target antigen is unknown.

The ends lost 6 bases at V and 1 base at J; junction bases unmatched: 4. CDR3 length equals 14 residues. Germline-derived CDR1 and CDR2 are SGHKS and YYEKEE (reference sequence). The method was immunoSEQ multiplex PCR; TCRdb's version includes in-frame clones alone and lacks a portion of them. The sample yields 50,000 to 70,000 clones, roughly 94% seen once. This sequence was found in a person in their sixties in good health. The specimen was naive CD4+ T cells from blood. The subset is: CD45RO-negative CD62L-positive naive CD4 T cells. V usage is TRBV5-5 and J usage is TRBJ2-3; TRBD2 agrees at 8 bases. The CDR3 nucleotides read TGTGCCAGCACCCATAGCGGGGGCACAGATACGCAGTATTTT. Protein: CASTHSGGTDTQYF. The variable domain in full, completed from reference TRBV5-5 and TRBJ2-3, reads DAGVTQSPTHLIKTRGQQVTLRCSPISGHKSVSWYQQVLGQGPQFIFQYYEKEERGRGNFPDRFSARQFPNYSSELNVNALLLGDSALYLCASTHSGGTDTQYFGPGTRLTVL.